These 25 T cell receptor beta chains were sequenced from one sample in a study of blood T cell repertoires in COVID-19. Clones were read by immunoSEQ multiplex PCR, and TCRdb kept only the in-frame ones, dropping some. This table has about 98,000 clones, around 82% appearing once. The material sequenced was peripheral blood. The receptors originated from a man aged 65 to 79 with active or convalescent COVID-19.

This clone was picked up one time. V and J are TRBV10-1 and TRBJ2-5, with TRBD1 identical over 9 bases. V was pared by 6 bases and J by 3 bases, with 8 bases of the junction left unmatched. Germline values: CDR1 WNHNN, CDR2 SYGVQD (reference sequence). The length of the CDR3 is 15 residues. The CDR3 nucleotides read TGCGCCAGCAGCTTCGGGACAGGGAACAAAGAGACCCAGTACTTC. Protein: CASSFGTGNKETQYF.

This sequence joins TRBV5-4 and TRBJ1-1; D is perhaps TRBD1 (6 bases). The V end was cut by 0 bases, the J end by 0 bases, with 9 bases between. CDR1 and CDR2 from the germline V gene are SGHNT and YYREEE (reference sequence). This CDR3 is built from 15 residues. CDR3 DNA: TGTGCCAGCAGCTTGGGGACAGCCATGAACACTGAAGCTTTCTTT. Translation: CASSLGTAMNTEAFF.

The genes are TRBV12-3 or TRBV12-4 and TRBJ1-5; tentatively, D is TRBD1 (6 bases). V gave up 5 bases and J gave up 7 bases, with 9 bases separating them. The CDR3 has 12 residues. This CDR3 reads CASSAGEQPQHF. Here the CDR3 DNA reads TGTGCCAGCAGTGCAGGGGAACAGCCCCAGCATTTT.

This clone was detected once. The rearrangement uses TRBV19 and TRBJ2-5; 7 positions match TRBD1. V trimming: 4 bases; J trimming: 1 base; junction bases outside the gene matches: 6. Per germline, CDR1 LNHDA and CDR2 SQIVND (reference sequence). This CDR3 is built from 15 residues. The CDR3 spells CASSRQGAIQETQYF. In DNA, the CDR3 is TGTGCCAGTAGTAGACAGGGTGCAATCCAAGAGACCCAGTACTTC.

The CDR3 spells CASSVTGATNEKLFF. CDR3 in DNA: TGTGCCAGCAGTGTGACAGGGGCGACTAATGAAAAACTGTTTTTT. V and J are TRBV27 and TRBJ1-4; 8 bases are shared with TRBD1. V was pared by 5 bases and J by 2 bases, with 4 bases of the junction left unmatched. The germline CDR1 and CDR2 sequences are MNHEY and SMNVEV (reference sequence). CDR3 length: 15 residues. The full variable domain, its missing parts supplied by reference TRBV27 and TRBJ1-4, is EAQVTQNPRYLITVTGKKLTVTCSQNMNHEYMSWYRQDPGLGLRQIYYSMNVEVTDKGDVPEGYKVSRKEKRNFPLILESPSPNQTSLYFCASSVTGATNEKLFFGSGTQLSVL.

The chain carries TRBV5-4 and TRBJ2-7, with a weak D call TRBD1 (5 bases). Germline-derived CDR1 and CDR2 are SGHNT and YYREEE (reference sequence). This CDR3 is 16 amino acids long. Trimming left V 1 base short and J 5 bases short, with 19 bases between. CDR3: CASSLSQYRSPHEQYF. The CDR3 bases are TGTGCCAGCAGCTTGTCACAATACAGGTCTCCTCACGAGCAGTACTTC.

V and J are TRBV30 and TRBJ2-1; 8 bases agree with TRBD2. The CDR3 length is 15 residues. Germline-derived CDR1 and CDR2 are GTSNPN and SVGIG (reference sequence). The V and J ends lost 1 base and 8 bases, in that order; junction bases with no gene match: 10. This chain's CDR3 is CAWSASGTRLYEQFF. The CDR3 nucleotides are TGTGCCTGGAGTGCATCCGGGACTAGGCTGTATGAGCAGTTCTTC.

Here the CDR3 DNA reads TGTGCCAGCAGTCTGCGGACAGGGTCGAGGGAGACCCAGTACTTC. It codes for CASSLRTGSRETQYF. V gene TRBV6-5 combines with J gene TRBJ2-5, with TRBD1 identical over 8 bases. Trimming at V came to 5 bases and at J to 5 bases, leaving 10 bases not matched to a gene. Germline assignment: CDR1 MNHEY and CDR2 SVGAGI. The CDR3 runs 15 residues.

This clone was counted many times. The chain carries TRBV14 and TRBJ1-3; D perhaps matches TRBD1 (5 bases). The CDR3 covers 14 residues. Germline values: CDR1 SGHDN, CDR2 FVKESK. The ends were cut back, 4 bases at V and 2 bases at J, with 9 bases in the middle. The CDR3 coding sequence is TGTGCCAGCAGCCCGTTGGGGCCTGGAAACACCATATATTTT. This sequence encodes CASSPLGPGNTIYF.

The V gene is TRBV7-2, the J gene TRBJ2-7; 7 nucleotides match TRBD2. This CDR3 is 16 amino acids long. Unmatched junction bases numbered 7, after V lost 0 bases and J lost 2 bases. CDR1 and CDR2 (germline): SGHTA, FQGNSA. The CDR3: CASSLAGDYPTYEQYF. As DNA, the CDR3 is TGTGCCAGCAGCTTAGCAGGGGACTATCCTACCTACGAGCAGTACTTC.

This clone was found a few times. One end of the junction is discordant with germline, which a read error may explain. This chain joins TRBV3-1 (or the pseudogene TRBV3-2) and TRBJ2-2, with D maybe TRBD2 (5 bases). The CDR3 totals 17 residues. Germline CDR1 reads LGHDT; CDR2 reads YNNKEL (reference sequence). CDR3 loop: CASSQGHESGNTGELFF. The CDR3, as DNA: TGTGCCAGCAGTCAAGGCCATGAGAGCGGTAACACCGGGGAGCTGTTTTTT.

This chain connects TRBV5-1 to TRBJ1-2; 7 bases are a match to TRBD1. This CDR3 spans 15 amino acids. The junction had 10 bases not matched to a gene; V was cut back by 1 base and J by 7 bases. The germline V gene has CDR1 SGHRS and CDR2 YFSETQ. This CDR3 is CASSLWAEGASGYTF. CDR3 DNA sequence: TGCGCCAGCAGCTTGTGGGCAGAGGGGGCGAGTGGCTACACCTTC.

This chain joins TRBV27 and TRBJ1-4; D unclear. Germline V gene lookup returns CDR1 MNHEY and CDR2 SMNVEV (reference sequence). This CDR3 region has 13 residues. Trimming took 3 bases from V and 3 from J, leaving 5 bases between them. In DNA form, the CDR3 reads TGTGCCAGCAGTTTGAGGGCTAATGAAAAACTGTTTTTT. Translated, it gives CASSLRANEKLFF.

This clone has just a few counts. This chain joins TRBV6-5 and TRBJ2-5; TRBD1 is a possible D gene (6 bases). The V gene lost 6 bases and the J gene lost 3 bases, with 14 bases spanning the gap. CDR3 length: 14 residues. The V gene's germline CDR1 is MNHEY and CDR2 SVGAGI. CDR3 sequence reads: CASSRDTGKETQYF. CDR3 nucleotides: TGTGCCAGCAGCCGGGACACGGGGAAAGAGACCCAGTACTTC.

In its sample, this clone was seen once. CDR3 sequence: CASSTGTVPSYEQYF. The CDR3 bases are TGTGCCAGCAGTACCGGGACAGTTCCTTCCTACGAGCAGTACTTC. The V and J genes are TRBV6-5 and TRBJ2-7; 7 bases are shared with TRBD1. After removal of 5 bases from V and 1 base from J, the junction contained 8 bases not matched to a gene. The CDR3 contains 15 residues. The V gene's germline CDR1 is MNHEY and CDR2 SVGAGI.

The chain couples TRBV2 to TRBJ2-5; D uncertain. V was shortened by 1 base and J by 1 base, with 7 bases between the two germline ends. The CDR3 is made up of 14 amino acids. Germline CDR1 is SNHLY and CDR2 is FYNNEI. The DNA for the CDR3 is TGTGCCAGCAGTGAAGGTGGCTTCCAAGAGACCCAGTACTTC. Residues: CASSEGGFQETQYF.

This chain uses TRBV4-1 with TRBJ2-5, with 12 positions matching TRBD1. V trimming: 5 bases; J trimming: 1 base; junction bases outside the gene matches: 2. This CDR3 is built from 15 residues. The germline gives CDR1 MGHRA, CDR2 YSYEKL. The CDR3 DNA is TGCGCCAGCAGCGGGACAGGGGGCTTCCAAGAGACCCAGTACTTC. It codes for CASSGTGGFQETQYF.

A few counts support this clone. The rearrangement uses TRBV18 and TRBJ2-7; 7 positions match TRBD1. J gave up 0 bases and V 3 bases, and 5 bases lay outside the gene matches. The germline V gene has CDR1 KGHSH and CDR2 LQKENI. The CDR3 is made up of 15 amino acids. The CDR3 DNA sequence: TGTGCCAGCTCACCGGGACAGTCAAGCTCCTACGAGCAGTACTTC. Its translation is CASSPGQSSSYEQYF.

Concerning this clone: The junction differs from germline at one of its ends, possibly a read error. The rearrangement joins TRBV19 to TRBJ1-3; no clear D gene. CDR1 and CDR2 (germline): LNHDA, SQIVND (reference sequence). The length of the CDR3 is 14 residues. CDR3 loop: CTSSMAYSGNTIYF. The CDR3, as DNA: TGTACCAGTAGTATGGCATACTCTGGAAACACCATATATTTT.

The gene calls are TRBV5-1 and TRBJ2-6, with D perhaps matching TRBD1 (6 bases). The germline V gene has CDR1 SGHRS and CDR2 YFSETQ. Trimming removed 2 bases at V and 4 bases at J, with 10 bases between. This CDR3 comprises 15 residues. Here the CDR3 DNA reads TGCGCCAGCAGCTTCCCAGGGGTAGGGGCCAACGTCCTGACTTTC. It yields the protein CASSFPGVGANVLTF. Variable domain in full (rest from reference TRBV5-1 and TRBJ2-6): KAGVTQTPRYLIKTRGQQVTLSCSPISGHRSVSWYQQTPGQGLQFLFEYFSETQRNKGNFPGRFSGRQFSNSRSEMNVSTLELGDSALYLCASSFPGVGANVLTFGAGSRLTVL.

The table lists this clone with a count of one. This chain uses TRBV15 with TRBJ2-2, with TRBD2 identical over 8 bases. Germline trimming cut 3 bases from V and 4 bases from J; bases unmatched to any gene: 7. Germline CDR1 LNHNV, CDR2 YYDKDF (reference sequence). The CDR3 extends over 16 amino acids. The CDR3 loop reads CATSSISGGVTGELFF. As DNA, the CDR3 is TGTGCCACCAGCAGTATTTCCGGGGGGGTCACCGGGGAGCTGTTTTTT. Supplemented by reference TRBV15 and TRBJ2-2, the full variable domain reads DAMVIQNPRYQVTQFGKPVTLSCSQTLNHNVMYWYQQKSSQAPKLLFHYYDKDFNNEADTPDNFQSRRPNTSFCFLDIRSPGLGDTAMYLCATSSISGGVTGELFFGEGSRLTVL.

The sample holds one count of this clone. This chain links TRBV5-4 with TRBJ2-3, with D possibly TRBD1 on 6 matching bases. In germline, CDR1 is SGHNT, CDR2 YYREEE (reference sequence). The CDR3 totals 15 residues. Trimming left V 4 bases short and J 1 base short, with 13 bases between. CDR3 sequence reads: CASSTTGIRTDTQYF. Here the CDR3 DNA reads TGTGCCAGCAGCACAACAGGGATTCGCACAGATACGCAGTATTTT.

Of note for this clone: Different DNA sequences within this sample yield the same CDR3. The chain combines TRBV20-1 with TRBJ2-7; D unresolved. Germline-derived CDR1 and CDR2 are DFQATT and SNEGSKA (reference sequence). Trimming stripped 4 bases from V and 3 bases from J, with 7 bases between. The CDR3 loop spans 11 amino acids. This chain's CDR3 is CSATSGYEQYF. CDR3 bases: TGCAGTGCTACCTCCGGCTACGAGCAGTACTTC.

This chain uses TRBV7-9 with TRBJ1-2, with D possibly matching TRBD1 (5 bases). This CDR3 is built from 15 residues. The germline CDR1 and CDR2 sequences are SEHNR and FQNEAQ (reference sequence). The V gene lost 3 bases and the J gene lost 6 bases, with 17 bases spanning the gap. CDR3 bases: TGTGCCAGCAGCTTCGGCACAGGAGTTTTAGATGGCTACACCTTC. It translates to CASSFGTGVLDGYTF. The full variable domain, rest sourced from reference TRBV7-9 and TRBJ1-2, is DTGVSQNPRHKITKRGQNVTFRCDPISEHNRLYWYRQTLGQGPEFLTYFQNEAQLEKSRLLSDRFSAERPKGSFSTLEIQRTEQGDSAMYLCASSFGTGVLDGYTFGSGTRLTVV.

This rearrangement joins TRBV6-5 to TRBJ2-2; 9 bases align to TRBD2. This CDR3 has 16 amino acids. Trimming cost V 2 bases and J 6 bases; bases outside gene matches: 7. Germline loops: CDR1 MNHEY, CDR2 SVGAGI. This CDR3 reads CASSYPSGVDAGELFF. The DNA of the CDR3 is TGTGCCAGCAGTTACCCTAGCGGGGTGGACGCCGGGGAGCTGTTTTTT.